The sequence of this T cell receptor beta chain was determined in a study of CD8+CD57+ T cells in acquired aplastic anemia. This CDR3 spans 14 amino acids. Deletions cut 2 bases from V and 1 base from J, with 6 bases between. In germline, CDR1 is SGHRS, CDR2 YFSETQ. It was genomic DNA that served as the template for profiling TCR beta VDJ and CDR3. TCRdb re-called the reads with MiXCR, one entry per CDR3 protein. Of 80,000 to 100,000 distinct CDR3 sequences in the sample, roughly 70% were seen once. This clonotype was detected many times. All sequencing subjects had displayed CD8+CD57+ cell expansion on flow cytometry.

V and J are TRBV5-1 and TRBJ2-2; D gene ambiguous. This receptor was obtained from a human donor with aplastic anemia. The specimen was sorted CD4+, CD8+, or CD8+CD57+ T cells (not recorded which) from PBMCs. The CDR3, as DNA: TGCGCCAGCAGCTTTTACATGAACACCGGGGAGCTGTTTTTT. Its protein product is CASSFYMNTGELFF.